The sequence of this T cell receptor beta chain was determined in a study of tumor-infiltrating lymphocytes in primary liver carcinoma. Study summary: Samples returned roughly 3.5 to 7.5 million productive TCRbeta reads, a yield that was similar across tissue types.

With respect to this clonotype: What it binds is unknown. A read error may account for a junction end that differs from germline.

Study-wide results and limits: Compared with tumor region pairs, tumor-adjacent and tumor-blood pairs overlapped less. The study found a significantly higher top-250-clone fraction in tumors than in blood (p = 0.039).

Bulk tissue was left unsorted, and RNA and DNA were co-extracted from about 20-30 mg of it. Researchers took samples from five separate regions of each tumor. A constant-region primer primed TCR beta cDNA synthesis from 450 to 550 ng of total RNA. Nested multiplex PCR, run for three rounds with slightly modified ARM-PCR, yielded TCR beta libraries. Investigators reported that the first two PCR rounds, at around 10 cycles each, used TRBV1-TRBV30 forward primers with a C-beta reverse primer. TCRdb re-called the multiplex PCR reads with MiXCR, one entry per CDR3 protein. The sample lists some 43,000 distinct CDR3 sequences, over 65% seen once, with just under 30% in the top ten. The CDR3 extends over 20 amino acids. CDR1 and CDR2 from the germline V gene are SGHAT and FQDESV (reference sequence).

The receptor's source is a man in his forties with primary liver carcinoma and hepatitis B virus infection. Sequencing was carried out using liver tumor tissue from sampling region 5. The subset here: tumor region T5, tumor centre. The V call is TRBV11-1, the J call TRBJ2-3; TRBD2 matches at 7 bases. CDR3 region: CASSSGYRVMAGVSGDTQYF. CDR3 nucleotides: TGTGCTAGCAGCTCAGGCTATAGGGTCATGGCGGGAGTTTCTGGAGATACGCAGTATTTT.